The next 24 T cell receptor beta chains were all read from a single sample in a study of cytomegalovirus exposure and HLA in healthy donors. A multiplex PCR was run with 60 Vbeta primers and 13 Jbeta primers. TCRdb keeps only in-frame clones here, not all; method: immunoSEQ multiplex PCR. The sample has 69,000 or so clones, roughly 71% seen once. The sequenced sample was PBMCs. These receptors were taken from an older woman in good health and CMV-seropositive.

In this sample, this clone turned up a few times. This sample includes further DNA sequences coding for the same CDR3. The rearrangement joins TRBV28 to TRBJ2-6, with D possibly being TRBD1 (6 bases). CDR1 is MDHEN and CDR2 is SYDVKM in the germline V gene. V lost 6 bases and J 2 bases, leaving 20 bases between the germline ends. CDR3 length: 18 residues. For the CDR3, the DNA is TGTGCCAGCAGCGGACAGCCGGGACGGGGCACTGGGGCCAACGTCCTGACTTTC. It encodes CASSGQPGRGTGANVLTF.

The CDR3 protein is CASSRGQGTIGNQPQHF. CDR3 in DNA: TGTGCCAGCAGCCGGGGACAGGGGACGATCGGCAATCAGCCCCAGCATTTT. This rearrangement joins TRBV5-6 to TRBJ1-5; 10 nucleotides line up with TRBD1. CDR1 is SGHDT, CDR2 YYEEEE, per germline. This CDR3 is built from 17 residues. The ends lost 4 bases at V and 2 bases at J; junction bases unmatched: 9.

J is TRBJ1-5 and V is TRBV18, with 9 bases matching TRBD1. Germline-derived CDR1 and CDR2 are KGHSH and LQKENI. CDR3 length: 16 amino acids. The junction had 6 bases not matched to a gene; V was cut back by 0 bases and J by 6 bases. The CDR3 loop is CASSPPGQGPGQPQHF. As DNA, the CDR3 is TGTGCCAGCTCACCACCGGGACAGGGTCCGGGTCAGCCCCAGCATTTT.

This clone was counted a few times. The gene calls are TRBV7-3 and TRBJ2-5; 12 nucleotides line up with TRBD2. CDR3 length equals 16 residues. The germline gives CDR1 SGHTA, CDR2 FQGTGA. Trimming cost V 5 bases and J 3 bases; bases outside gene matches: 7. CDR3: CASSPTSGGTKETQYF. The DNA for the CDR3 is TGTGCCAGCAGCCCAACTAGCGGGGGGACCAAAGAGACCCAGTACTTC. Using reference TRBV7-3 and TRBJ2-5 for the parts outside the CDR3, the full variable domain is GAGVSQTPSNKVTEKGKYVELRCDPISGHTALYWYRQSLGQGPEFLIYFQGTGAADDSGLPNDRFFAVRPEGSVSTLKIQRTERGDSAVYLCASSPTSGGTKETQYFGPGTRLLVL.

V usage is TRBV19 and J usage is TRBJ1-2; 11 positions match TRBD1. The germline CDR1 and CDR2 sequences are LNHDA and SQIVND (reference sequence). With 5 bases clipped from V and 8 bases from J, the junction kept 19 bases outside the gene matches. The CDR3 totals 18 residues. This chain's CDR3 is CASSPDTGTGGRLKGYTF. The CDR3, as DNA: TGTGCCAGTAGTCCAGACACCGGGACAGGGGGAAGACTAAAGGGCTACACCTTC. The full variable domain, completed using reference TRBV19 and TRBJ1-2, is DGGITQSPKYLFRKEGQNVTLSCEQNLNHDAMYWYRQDPGQGLRLIYYSQIVNDFQKGDIAEGYSVSREKKESFPLTVTSAQKNPTAFYLCASSPDTGTGGRLKGYTFGSGTRLTVV.

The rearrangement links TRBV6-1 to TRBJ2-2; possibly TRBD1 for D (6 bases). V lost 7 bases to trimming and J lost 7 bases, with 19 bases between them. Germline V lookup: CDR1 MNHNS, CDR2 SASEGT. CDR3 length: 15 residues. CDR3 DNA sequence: TGTGCCAGCAAAGTGGTACTAGGGGACATCGGGGAGCTGTTTTTT. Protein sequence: CASKVVLGDIGELFF.

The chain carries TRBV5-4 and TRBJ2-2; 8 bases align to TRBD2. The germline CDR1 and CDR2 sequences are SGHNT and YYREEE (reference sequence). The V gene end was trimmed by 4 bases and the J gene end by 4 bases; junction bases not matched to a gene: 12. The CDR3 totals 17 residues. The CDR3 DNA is TGTGCCAGCAGCCCTATGGGCTTAGCGGGGACCACCGGGGAGCTGTTTTTT. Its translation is CASSPMGLAGTTGELFF. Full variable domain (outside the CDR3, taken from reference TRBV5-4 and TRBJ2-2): ETGVTQSPTHLIKTRGQQVTLRCSSQSGHNTVSWYQQALGQGPQFIFQYYREEENGRGNFPPRFSGLQFPNYSSELNVNALELDDSALYLCASSPMGLAGTTGELFFGEGSRLTVL.

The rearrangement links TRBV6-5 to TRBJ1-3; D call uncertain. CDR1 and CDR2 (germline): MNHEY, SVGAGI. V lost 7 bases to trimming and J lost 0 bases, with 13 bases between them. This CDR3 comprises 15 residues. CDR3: CASTPGYSSGNTIYF. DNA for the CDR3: TGTGCCAGCACCCCAGGTTACAGCTCTGGAAACACCATATATTTT.

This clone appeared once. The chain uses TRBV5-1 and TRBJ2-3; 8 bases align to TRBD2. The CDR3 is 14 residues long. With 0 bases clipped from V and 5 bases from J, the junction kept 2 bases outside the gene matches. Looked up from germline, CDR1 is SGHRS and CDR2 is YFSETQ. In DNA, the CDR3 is TGCGCCAGCAGCTTGGTCGGGGGGGTAGATACGCAGTATTTT. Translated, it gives CASSLVGGVDTQYF.

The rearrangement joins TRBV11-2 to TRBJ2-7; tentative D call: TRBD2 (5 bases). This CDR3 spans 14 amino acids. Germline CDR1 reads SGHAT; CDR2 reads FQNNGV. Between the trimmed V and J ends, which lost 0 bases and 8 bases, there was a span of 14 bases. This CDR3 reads CASSLEVRREKQYF. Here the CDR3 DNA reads TGTGCCAGCAGCTTAGAAGTTCGTCGGGAAAAGCAGTACTTC.

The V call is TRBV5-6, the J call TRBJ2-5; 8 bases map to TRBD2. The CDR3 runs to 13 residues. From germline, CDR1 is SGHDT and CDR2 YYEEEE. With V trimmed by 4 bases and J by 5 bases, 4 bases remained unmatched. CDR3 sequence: CASSLRGGETQYF. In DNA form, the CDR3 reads TGTGCCAGCAGCCTCCGGGGGGGTGAGACCCAGTACTTC. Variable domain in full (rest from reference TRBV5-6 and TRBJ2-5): DAGVTQSPTHLIKTRGQQVTLRCSPKSGHDTVSWYQQALGQGPQFIFQYYEEEERQRGNFPDRFSGHQFPNYSSELNVNALLLGDSALYLCASSLRGGETQYFGPGTRLLVL.

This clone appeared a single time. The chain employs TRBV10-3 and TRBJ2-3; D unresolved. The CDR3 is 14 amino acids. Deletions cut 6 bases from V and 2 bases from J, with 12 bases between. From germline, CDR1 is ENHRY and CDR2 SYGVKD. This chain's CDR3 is CAISARTTTDTQYF. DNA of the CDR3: TGTGCCATCAGCGCACGTACTACCACAGATACGCAGTATTTT.

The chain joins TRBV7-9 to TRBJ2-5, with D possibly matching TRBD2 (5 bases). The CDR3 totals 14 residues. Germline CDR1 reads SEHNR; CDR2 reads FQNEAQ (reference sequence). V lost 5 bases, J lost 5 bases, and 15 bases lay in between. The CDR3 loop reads CASSLGLPTETQYF. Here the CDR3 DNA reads TGTGCCAGCAGCCTTGGACTGCCGACGGAGACCCAGTACTTC.

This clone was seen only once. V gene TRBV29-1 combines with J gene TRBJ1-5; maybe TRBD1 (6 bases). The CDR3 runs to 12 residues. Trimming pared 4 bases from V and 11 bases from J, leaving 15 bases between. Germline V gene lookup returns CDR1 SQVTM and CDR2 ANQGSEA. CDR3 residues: CSVGQGPGAQHF. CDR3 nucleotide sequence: TGCAGCGTTGGGCAGGGGCCCGGGGCCCAGCATTTT.

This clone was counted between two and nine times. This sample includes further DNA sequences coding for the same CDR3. CDR3: CASSPRTGSEAFF. CDR3 bases: TGTGCCAGCAGTCCCCGGACAGGGTCTGAAGCTTTCTTT. J is TRBJ1-1 and V is TRBV27; 8 nucleotides line up with TRBD1. The V and J ends lost 5 bases and 6 bases, in that order; junction bases with no gene match: 5. The germline CDR1 and CDR2 sequences are MNHEY and SMNVEV (reference sequence). The CDR3 runs to 13 residues.

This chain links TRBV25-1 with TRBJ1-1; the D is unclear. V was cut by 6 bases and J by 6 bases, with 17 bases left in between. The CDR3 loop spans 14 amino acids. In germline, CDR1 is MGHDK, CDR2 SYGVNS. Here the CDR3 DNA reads TGTGCCAGCAGCTCCAAGGCGGGGTTTGCTGAAGCTTTCTTT. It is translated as CASSSKAGFAEAFF.

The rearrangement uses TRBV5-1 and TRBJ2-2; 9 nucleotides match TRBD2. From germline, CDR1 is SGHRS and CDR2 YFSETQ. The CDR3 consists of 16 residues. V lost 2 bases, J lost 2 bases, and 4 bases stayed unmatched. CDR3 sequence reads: CASSFQRGANTGELFF. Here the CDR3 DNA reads TGCGCCAGCAGCTTCCAGCGGGGGGCTAACACCGGGGAGCTGTTTTTT.

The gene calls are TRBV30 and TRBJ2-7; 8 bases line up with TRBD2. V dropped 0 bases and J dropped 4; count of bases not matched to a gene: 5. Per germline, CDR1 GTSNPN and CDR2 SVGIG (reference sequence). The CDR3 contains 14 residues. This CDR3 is CAWSVGGGPYEQYF. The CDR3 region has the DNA TGTGCCTGGAGTGTAGGCGGGGGGCCTTACGAGCAGTACTTC.

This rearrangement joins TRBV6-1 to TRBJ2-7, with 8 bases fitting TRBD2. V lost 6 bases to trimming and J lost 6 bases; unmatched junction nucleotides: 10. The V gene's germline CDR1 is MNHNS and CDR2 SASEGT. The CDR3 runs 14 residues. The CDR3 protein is CASRAGESAVEQYF. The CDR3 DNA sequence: TGTGCCAGCAGAGCGGGAGAGTCGGCGGTCGAGCAGTACTTC.

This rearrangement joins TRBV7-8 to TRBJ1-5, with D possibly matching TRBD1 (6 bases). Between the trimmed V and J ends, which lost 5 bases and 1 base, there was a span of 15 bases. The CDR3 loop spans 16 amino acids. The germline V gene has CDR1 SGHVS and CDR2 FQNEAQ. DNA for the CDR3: TGTGCCAGCAGCACTTCGGGCAGGGGAAGCAATCAGCCCCAGCATTTT. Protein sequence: CASSTSGRGSNQPQHF.

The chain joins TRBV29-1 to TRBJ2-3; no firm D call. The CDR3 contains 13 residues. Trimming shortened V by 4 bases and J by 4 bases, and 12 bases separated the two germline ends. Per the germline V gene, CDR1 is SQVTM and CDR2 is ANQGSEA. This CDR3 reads CSVVSSGADTQYF. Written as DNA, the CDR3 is TGCAGCGTTGTAAGTAGTGGAGCAGATACGCAGTATTTT.

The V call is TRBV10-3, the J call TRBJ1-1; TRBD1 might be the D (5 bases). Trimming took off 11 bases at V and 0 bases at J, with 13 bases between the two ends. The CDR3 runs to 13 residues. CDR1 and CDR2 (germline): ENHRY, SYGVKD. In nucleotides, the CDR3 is TGTGCCTATCTTGCGGACATGAACACTGAAGCTTTCTTT. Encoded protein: CAYLADMNTEAFF.

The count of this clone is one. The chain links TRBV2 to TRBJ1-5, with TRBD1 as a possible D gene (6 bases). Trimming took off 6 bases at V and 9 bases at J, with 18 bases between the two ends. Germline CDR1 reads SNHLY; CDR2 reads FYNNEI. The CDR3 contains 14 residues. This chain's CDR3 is CASSRQDRRRPQHF. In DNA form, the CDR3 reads TGTGCCAGCAGCCGACAGGACCGCAGGCGGCCCCAGCATTTT.

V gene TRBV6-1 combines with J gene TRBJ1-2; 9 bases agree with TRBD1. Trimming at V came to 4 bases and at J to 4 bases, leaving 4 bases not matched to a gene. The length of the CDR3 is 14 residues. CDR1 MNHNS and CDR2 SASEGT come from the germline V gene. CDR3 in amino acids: CASSVQGAAYGYTF. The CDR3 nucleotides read TGTGCCAGCAGTGTACAGGGGGCCGCCTATGGCTACACCTTC.